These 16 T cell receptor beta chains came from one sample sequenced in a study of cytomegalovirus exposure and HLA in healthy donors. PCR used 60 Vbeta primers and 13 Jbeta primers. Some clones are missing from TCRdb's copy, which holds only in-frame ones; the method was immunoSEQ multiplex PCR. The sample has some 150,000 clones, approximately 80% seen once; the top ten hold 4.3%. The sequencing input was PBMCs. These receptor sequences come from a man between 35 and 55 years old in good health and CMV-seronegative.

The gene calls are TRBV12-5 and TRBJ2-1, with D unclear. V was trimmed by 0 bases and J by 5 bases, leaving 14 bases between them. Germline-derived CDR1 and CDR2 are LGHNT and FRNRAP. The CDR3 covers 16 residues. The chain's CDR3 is CASGLVMSAAHNEQFF. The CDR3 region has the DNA TGTGCTAGTGGTTTGGTAATGAGTGCGGCACACAATGAGCAGTTCTTC. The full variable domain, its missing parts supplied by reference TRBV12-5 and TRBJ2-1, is DARVTQTPRHKVTEMGQEVTMRCQPILGHNTVFWYRQTMMQGLELLAYFRNRAPLDDSGMPKDRFSAEMPDATLATLKIQPSEPRDSAVYFCASGLVMSAAHNEQFFGPGTRLTVL.

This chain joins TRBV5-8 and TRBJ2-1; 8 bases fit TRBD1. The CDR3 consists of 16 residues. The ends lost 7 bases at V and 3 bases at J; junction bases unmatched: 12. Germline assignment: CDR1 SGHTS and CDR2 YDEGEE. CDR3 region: CASCRPGQGVYNEQFF. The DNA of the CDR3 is TGTGCCAGCTGCCGGCCCGGACAGGGTGTCTACAATGAGCAGTTCTTC.

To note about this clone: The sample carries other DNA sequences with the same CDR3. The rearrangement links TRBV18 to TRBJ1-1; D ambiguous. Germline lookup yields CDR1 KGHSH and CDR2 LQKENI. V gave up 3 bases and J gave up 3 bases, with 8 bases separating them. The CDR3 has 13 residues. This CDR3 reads CASSPSHDTEAFF. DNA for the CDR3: TGTGCCAGCTCACCGTCACATGACACTGAAGCTTTCTTT. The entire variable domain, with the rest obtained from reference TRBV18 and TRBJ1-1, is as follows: NAGVMQNPRHLVRRRGQEARLRCSPMKGHSHVYWYRQLPEEGLKFMVYLQKENIIDESGMPKERFSAEFPKEGPSILRIQQVVRGDSAAYFCASSPSHDTEAFFGQGTRLTVV.

The CDR3 protein is CASSEHQVHEKLFF. Here the CDR3 DNA reads TGTGCCAGCAGTGAACATCAGGTCCATGAAAAACTGTTTTTT. The chain links TRBV6-1 to TRBJ1-4; D is unclear. The CDR3 is 14 amino acids. V lost 2 bases and J 6 bases, leaving 10 bases between the germline ends. Germline CDR1 MNHNS, CDR2 SASEGT.

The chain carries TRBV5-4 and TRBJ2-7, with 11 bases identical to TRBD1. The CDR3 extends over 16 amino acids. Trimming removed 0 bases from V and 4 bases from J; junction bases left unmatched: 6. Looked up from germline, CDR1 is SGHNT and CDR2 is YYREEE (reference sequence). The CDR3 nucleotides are TGTGCCAGCAGCTTGGCCGGTGGGACAGGGGGGTACGAGCAGTACTTC. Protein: CASSLAGGTGGYEQYF.

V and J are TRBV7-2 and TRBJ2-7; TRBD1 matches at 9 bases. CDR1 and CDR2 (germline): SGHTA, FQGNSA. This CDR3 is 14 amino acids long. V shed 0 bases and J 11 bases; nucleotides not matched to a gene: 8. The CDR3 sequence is CASSLAELTGGKYF. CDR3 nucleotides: TGTGCCAGCAGCTTAGCGGAGCTGACAGGGGGGAAGTACTTC.

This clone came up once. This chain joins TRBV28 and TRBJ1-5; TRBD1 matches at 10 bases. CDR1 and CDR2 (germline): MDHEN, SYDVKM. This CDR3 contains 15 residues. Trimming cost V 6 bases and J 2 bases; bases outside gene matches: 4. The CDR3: CASSMTGGGNQPQHF. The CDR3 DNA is TGTGCCAGCAGCATGACAGGGGGCGGCAATCAGCCCCAGCATTTT.

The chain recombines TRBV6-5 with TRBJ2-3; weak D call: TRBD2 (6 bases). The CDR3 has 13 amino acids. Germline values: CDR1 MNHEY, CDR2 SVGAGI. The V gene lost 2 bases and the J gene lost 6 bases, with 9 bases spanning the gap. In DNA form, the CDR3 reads TGTGCCAGCAGTTACGGGGGGACCGATACGCAGTATTTT. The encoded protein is CASSYGGTDTQYF.

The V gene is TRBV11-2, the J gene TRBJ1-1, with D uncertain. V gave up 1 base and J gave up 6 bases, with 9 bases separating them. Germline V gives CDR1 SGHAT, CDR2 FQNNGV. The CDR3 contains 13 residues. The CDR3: CASSLAGMAEAFF. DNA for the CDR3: TGTGCCAGCAGCTTAGCGGGGATGGCTGAAGCTTTCTTT.

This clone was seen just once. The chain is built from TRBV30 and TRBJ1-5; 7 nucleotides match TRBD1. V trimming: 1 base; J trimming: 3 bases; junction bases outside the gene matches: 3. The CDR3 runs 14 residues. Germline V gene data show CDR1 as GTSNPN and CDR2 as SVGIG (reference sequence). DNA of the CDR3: TGTGCCTGGAGTGGAGGGACAGTCAATCAGCCCCAGCATTTT. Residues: CAWSGGTVNQPQHF. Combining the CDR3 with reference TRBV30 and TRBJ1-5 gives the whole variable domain SQTIHQWPATLVQPVGSPLSLECTVEGTSNPNLYWYRQAAGRGLQLLFYSVGIGQISSEVPQNLSASRPQDRQFILSSKKLLLSDSGFYLCAWSGGTVNQPQHFGDGTRLSIL.

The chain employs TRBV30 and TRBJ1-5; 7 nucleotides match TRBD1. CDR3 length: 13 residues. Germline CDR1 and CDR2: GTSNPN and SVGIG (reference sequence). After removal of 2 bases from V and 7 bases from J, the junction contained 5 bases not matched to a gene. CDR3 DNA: TGTGCCTGGAGTCCACAGGGGCCCCAGCCCCAGCATTTT. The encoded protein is CAWSPQGPQPQHF.

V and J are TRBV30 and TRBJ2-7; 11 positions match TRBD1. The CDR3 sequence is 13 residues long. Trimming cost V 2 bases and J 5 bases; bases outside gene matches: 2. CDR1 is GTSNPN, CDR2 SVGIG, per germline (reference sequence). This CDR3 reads CAWSLGQGDEQYF. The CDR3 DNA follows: TGTGCCTGGAGTTTGGGACAGGGGGACGAGCAGTACTTC.

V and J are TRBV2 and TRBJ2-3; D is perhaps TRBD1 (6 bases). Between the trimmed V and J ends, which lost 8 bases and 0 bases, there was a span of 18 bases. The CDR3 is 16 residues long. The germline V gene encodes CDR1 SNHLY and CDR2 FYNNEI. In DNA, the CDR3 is TGTGCCAGCGGGCGGGTTATGGGGGCTAGCACAGATACGCAGTATTTT. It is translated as CASGRVMGASTDTQYF.

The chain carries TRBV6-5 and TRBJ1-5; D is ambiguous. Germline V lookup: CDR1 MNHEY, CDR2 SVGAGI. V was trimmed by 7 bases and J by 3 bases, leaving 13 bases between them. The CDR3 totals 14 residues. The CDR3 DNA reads TGTGCCAGCAAATTAGCCAAAGACAATCAGCCCCAGCATTTT. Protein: CASKLAKDNQPQHF.

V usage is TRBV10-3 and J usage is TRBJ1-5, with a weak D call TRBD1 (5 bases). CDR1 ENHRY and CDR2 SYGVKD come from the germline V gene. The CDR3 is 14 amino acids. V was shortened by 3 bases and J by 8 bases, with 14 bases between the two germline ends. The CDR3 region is CAISDRRAVEPQHF. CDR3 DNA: TGTGCCATCAGTGACCGCAGGGCCGTTGAGCCCCAGCATTTT.

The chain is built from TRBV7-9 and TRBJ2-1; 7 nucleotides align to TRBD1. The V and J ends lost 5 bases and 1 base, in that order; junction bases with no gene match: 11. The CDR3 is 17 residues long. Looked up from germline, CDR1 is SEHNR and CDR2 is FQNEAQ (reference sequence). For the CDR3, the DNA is TGTGCCAGCAGCACATATTCGACAGGGCTGTCCTACAATGAGCAGTTCTTC. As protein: CASSTYSTGLSYNEQFF.